Shown below are 16 T cell receptor beta chains from a single sample sequenced in a study of blood T cell repertoires in COVID-19. Sequencing used immunoSEQ multiplex PCR; TCRdb keeps in-frame clones, though not all of them. In the table there are around 140,000 clones, around 84% of which are singletons. Sequenced: peripheral blood. The receptors originated from a woman in her sixties or seventies with acute or convalescent COVID-19.

Here the CDR3 reads CASKRTGDPGNTIYF. The CDR3, as DNA: TGTGCCAGCAAGCGGACAGGGGATCCTGGAAACACCATATATTTT. The chain combines TRBV6-5 with TRBJ1-3; 9 bases are shared with TRBD1. Looked up from germline, CDR1 is MNHEY and CDR2 is SVGAGI. The CDR3 consists of 15 residues. The V segment lost 7 bases and the J segment 2 bases; nucleotides outside the gene matches: 6.

J is TRBJ1-5 and V is TRBV19; 7 bases align to TRBD1. There are 15 residues in the CDR3. V lost 9 bases to trimming and J lost 1 base; unmatched junction nucleotides: 9. CDR1 is LNHDA and CDR2 is SQIVND in the germline V gene (reference sequence). CDR3 in amino acids: CASRLTGESNQPQHF. CDR3 bases: TGTGCCAGCCGACTTACAGGGGAGAGCAATCAGCCCCAGCATTTT.

The chain joins TRBV5-1 to TRBJ2-3; 8 bases match TRBD1. Trimming removed 0 bases from V and 3 bases from J; junction bases left unmatched: 12. The germline V gene encodes CDR1 SGHRS and CDR2 YFSETQ. The CDR3 has 18 residues. The CDR3 nucleotides are TGCGCCAGCAGCTTGGGGGACAGGAACCCGCTGGGGACAGATACGCAGTATTTT. As protein: CASSLGDRNPLGTDTQYF.

The V and J genes are TRBV11-2 and TRBJ1-1; D unresolved. This CDR3 contains 14 residues. Trimming shortened V by 5 bases and J by 5 bases, and 15 bases separated the two germline ends. Germline CDR1 is SGHAT and CDR2 is FQNNGV. This CDR3 reads CASSPGLPGTEAFF. In DNA, the CDR3 is TGTGCCAGCAGCCCCGGACTCCCCGGGACTGAAGCTTTCTTT.

The chain employs TRBV6-2 or TRBV6-3 and TRBJ2-7; D unclear. Trimming took 4 bases from V and 2 from J, leaving 6 bases between them. Looked up from germline, CDR1 is MNHEY and CDR2 is SVGEGT. The CDR3 is 12 amino acids. CDR3 in amino acids: CASSSSPYEQYF. Written as DNA, the CDR3 is TGTGCCAGCAGTTCATCCCCCTACGAGCAGTACTTC.

The J gene is TRBJ2-3, the V gene TRBV11-3, with D unresolved. Trimming stripped 1 base from V and 1 base from J, with 3 bases between. This CDR3 contains 13 residues. In germline, CDR1 is SGHNT, CDR2 YENEEA. The CDR3 DNA sequence: TGTGCCAGCAGCTTAGCCGGCACAGATACGCAGTATTTT. This translates into CASSLAGTDTQYF.

The genes are TRBV6-5 and TRBJ1-6; 8 nucleotides agree with TRBD1. The V and J ends lost 9 bases and 14 bases, in that order; junction bases with no gene match: 15. Germline CDR1 MNHEY, CDR2 SVGAGI. The CDR3 totals 14 residues. The CDR3 region is CASGPTGGVLALHF. The CDR3 DNA follows: TGTGCCAGTGGGCCAACAGGGGGAGTTTTGGCCCTCCACTTT.

The rearrangement links TRBV30 to TRBJ2-3; maybe TRBD1 (7 bases). CDR1 GTSNPN and CDR2 SVGIG come from the germline V gene (reference sequence). The ends were cut back, 5 bases at V and 9 bases at J, with 15 bases in the middle. The length of the CDR3 is 12 residues. The CDR3 region is CAWGGGSLTQYF. The CDR3 DNA sequence: TGTGCCTGGGGAGGGGGCAGTTTGACGCAGTATTTT.

This sequence joins TRBV4-1 and TRBJ2-3, with D hard to call. The V end was cut by 0 bases, the J end by 2 bases, with 21 bases between. CDR3 length: 19 amino acids. Germline CDR1 MGHRA, CDR2 YSYEKL. The CDR3 spells CASSQDPTPELSVTDTQYF. The CDR3 DNA reads TGCGCCAGCAGCCAAGACCCCACTCCCGAGCTATCGGTCACAGATACGCAGTATTTT.

The chain is built from TRBV28 and TRBJ1-6, with 8 positions matching TRBD1. This CDR3 contains 15 residues. The J segment lost 6 bases and the V segment lost 4 bases, leaving 5 bases of the junction unmatched. CDR1 and CDR2 from the germline V gene are MDHEN and SYDVKM. CDR3 sequence reads: CASSSWTGSNSPLHF. The CDR3 DNA reads TGTGCCAGCAGTTCGTGGACAGGGAGTAATTCACCCCTCCACTTT.

In this sample, this clone turned up a few times. The chain combines TRBV4-2 with TRBJ2-7; tentative D call: TRBD2 (6 bases). The CDR3 is 16 amino acids. Between the trimmed V and J ends, which lost 2 bases and 3 bases, there was a span of 17 bases. CDR1 is LGHNA, CDR2 YNFKEQ, per germline. Written as DNA, the CDR3 is TGTGCCAGCAGCCAACTTAACGGGGGAGCCCGCTACGAGCAGTACTTC. Its protein is CASSQLNGGARYEQYF.

The J gene is TRBJ2-7, the V gene TRBV28; 9 bases line up with TRBD1. With 6 bases clipped from V and 2 bases from J, the junction kept 20 bases outside the gene matches. Germline CDR1 MDHEN, CDR2 SYDVKM. This CDR3 has 19 amino acids. DNA for the CDR3: TGTGCCAGCAGCACAACAGGGGGCGGACAGGTACAACCCCCCTACGAGCAGTACTTC. Its protein is CASSTTGGGQVQPPYEQYF. Complete variable domain (other parts from reference TRBV28 and TRBJ2-7): DVKVTQSSRYLVKRTGEKVFLECVQDMDHENMFWYRQDPGLGLRLIYFSYDVKMKEKGDIPEGYSVSREKKERFSLILESASTNQTSMYLCASSTTGGGQVQPPYEQYFGPGTRLTVT.

The chain has TRBV30 and TRBJ2-7, with 14 bases identical to TRBD2. There are 17 residues in the CDR3. Germline CDR1 is GTSNPN and CDR2 is SVGIG (reference sequence). Trimming removed 3 bases from V and 3 bases from J; junction bases left unmatched: 10. For the CDR3, the DNA is TGTGCCTGGAGATCGACTAGCGGGGGGGCCTACTTCTACGAGCAGTACTTC. Translation: CAWRSTSGGAYFYEQYF.

The chain recombines TRBV5-4 with TRBJ2-3; 9 bases are shared with TRBD2. The length of the CDR3 is 16 residues. V shed 0 bases, J shed 4 bases, and the junction held 6 bases outside the gene matches. Germline V gene data show CDR1 as SGHNT and CDR2 as YYREEE (reference sequence). CDR3 DNA: TGTGCCAGCAGCTTGGGCGGCGGGGGGGTTCCAGATACGCAGTATTTT. This gives the protein CASSLGGGGVPDTQYF. Combining the CDR3 with reference TRBV5-4 and TRBJ2-3 gives the whole variable domain ETGVTQSPTHLIKTRGQQVTLRCSSQSGHNTVSWYQQALGQGPQFIFQYYREEENGRGNFPPRFSGLQFPNYSSELNVNALELDDSALYLCASSLGGGGVPDTQYFGPGTRLTVL.

This chain joins TRBV28 and TRBJ2-2, with a possible D match to TRBD2 (6 bases). V lost 6 bases and J lost 4, with 9 bases in between. CDR1 is MDHEN, CDR2 SYDVKM, per germline. This CDR3 spans 13 amino acids. CDR3 DNA sequence: TGTGCCAGCAGACTAGCAGTCACCGGGGAGCTGTTTTTT. This translates into CASRLAVTGELFF.

The V gene is TRBV5-6, the J gene TRBJ2-7; D call uncertain. The CDR3 is 13 residues long. The V gene lost 4 bases and the J gene lost 0 bases, with 8 bases spanning the gap. CDR1 is SGHDT and CDR2 is YYEEEE in the germline V gene. The CDR3, as DNA: TGTGCCAGCAGCAAAACTGTCTCCTACGAGCAGTACTTC. It specifies CASSKTVSYEQYF. Complete variable domain (other parts from reference TRBV5-6 and TRBJ2-7): DAGVTQSPTHLIKTRGQQVTLRCSPKSGHDTVSWYQQALGQGPQFIFQYYEEEERQRGNFPDRFSGHQFPNYSSELNVNALLLGDSALYLCASSKTVSYEQYFGPGTRLTVT.